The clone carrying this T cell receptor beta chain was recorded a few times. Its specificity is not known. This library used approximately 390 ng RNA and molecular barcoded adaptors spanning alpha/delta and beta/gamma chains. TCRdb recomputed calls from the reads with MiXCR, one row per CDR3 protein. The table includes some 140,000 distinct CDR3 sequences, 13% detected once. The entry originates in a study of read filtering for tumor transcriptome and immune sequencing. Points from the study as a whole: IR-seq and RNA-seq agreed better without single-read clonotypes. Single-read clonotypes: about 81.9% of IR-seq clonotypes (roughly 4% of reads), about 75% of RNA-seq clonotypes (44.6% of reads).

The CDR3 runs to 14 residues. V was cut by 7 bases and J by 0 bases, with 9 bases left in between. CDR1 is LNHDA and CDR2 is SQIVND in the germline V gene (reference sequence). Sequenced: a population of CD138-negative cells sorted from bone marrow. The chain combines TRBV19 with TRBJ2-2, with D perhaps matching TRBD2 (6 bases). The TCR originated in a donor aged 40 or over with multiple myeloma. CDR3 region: CASMEGSNTGELFF. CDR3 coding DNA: TGTGCCAGTATGGAGGGGTCGAACACCGGGGAGCTGTTTTTT.